What follows is one TCR beta chain and its context. The source of the sample is a study of human T cells and chemical hapten exposure. Time point of the sample: patch test 1, 2 weeks after DPC sensitization. Treatment described: therapeutic diphenylcyclopropenone sensitization with weekly scalp DPC. TCRdb processed the RACE reads anew with MiXCR; each CDR3 protein has one entry. The top ten hold roughly 6.7% of the sample, which has some 190,000 distinct CDR3 sequences, 20% to 25% seen once. Germline V gene sequence: CDR1 DFQATT, CDR2 SNEGSKA (reference sequence). The length of the CDR3 is 15 residues. V was pared by 6 bases and J by 0 bases, with 7 bases of the junction left unmatched.

The clonotype originates from a woman between 45 and 60 years old with alopecia areata. Some clones in this sample may be carry-over from other donors' samples. This chain links TRBV20-1 with TRBJ2-1; 8 nucleotides align to TRBD2. The starting material was whole blood, obtained in connection with sensitization to the hapten diphenylcyclopropenone (DPC). The CDR3 reads CSARQLAASYNEQFF. The CDR3 bases are TGCAGTGCCAGGCAACTAGCGGCCTCCTACAATGAGCAGTTCTTC.